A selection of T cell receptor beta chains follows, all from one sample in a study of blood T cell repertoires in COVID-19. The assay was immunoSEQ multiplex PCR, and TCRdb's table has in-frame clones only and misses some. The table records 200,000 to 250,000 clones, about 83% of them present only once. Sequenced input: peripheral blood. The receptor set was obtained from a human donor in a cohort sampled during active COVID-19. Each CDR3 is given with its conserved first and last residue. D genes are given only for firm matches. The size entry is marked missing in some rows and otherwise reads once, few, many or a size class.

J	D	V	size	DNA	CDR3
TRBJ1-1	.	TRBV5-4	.	TGTGCCAGCAGCCCTAAACGGGGGGAAGGCACTGAAGCTTTCTTT	CASSPKRGEGTEAFF
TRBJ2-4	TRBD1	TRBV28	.	TGTGCCAGCAGGCAAGACCCGGGACAGATGAAAAACATTCAGTACTTC	CASRQDPGQMKNIQYF
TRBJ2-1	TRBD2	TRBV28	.	TGTGCCAGCAGTTTATTCAGCGGGAGCTATTACAATGAGCAGTTCTTC	CASSLFSGSYYNEQFF
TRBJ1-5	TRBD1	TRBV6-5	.	TGTGCCAGCAGCCAGGACAGGGATCAGCCCCAGCATTTT	CASSQDRDQPQHF
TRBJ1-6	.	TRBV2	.	TGTGCCAAAGGGAGTTCACCCCTCCACTTT	CAKGSSPLHF
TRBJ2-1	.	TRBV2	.	TGTGCCAGCAGTGAAGAAATTTCAGGGATACCTTACAATGAGCAGTTCTTC	CASSEEISGIPYNEQFF
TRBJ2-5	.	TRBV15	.	TGTGCCACCAGCAGAGTTACAGTCGGCCAAGAGACCCAGTACTTC	CATSRVTVGQETQYF
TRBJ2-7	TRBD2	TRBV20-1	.	TGCAGTGCTAGTAAGGCAGAGGGCCTAGCGGGGGGGGAGCAGTACTTC	CSASKAEGLAGGEQYF
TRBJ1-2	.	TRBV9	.	TGTGCCAGCAGCCCTTCCAGGGGAACTGACTACACCTTC	CASSPSRGTDYTF
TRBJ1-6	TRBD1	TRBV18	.	TGTGCCAGCTCACCTCGGGACAGTGATTCACCCCTCCACTTT	CASSPRDSDSPLHF
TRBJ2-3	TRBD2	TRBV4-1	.	TGCGCCAGCAGCCAAGATGTAGCGGGGGGCCGGGGAGATACGCAGTATTTT	CASSQDVAGGRGDTQYF
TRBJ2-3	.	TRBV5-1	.	TGCGCCAGCAGCCTACGAGATACGCAGTATTTT	CASSLRDTQYF
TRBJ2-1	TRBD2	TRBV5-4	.	TGTGCCACCCCGATACCCGGGACTAGCGGGAGGGTAGGTGAGCAGTTCTTC	CATPIPGTSGRVGEQFF
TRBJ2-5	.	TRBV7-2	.	TGTGCCAGCAGCTTAGCCCGTCAGGGGTTGCAAGAGACCCAGTACTTC	CASSLARQGLQETQYF
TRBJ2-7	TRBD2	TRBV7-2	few	TGTGCCAGCAGCTTAGCTGTGGCGGGAGGGGTCTACGAGCAGTACTTC	CASSLAVAGGVYEQYF
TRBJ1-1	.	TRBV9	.	TGTGCCAGCAGCGTCGGGGTCGACCGGAACACTGAAGCTTTCTTT	CASSVGVDRNTEAFF
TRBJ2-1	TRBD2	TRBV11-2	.	TGTGCCAGCAGCTCCCGACTCGGGGGGACGGGCAATGAGCAGTTCTTC	CASSSRLGGTGNEQFF
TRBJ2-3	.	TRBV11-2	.	TGTGCCAGCAGCCCTTCTTATGGCACAGATACGCAGTATTTT	CASSPSYGTDTQYF
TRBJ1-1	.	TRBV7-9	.	TGTGCCAGCAGCTTAGGGGAGGTCATGAACACTGAAGCTTTCTTT	CASSLGEVMNTEAFF
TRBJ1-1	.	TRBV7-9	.	TGTGCCGTCATGAGAAGGGGTCGGGACACTGAAGCTTTCTTT	CAVMRRGRDTEAFF
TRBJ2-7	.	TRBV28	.	TGTGCCAGCGGCGGGGCGTACGAGCAGTACTTC	CASGGAYEQYF
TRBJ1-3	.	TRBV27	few	TGTGCCAGCAGTTTATTGCCAGGGGCTGGAAACACCATATATTTT	CASSLLPGAGNTIYF
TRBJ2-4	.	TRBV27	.	TGTGCCAGCAGCTTAGCAGGGGGGACCATTCAGTACTTC	CASSLAGGTIQYF
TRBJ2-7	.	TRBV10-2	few	TGCGCCAGCAGTGAAACTAGCAGGAGCTCCTACGAGCAGTACTTC	CASSETSRSSYEQYF
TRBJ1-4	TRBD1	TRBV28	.	TGTGCCAGCAGTTTCCTACGGGACAGCCGAGATGAAAAACTGTTTTTT	CASSFLRDSRDEKLFF
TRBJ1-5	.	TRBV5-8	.	TGTGCCAGCAGCTTTCGTGGGAGGGGGGATCAGCCCCAGCATTTT	CASSFRGRGDQPQHF
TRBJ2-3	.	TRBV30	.	TGTGCCTGGAGTGGTGGAGGAGGAATCCTTAGCACAGATACGCAGTATTTT	CAWSGGGGILSTDTQYF
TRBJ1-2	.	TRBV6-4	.	TGTGCCAGCTACTCCGGGAACTATGGCTACACCTTC	CASYSGNYGYTF
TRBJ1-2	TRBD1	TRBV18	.	TGTGCCAGCTCTCCCGGGACAGGGAGAGTCTATGGCTACACCTTC	CASSPGTGRVYGYTF
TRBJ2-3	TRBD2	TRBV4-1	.	TGCGCCAGCAGCCAAGAGACTAGCGGGCTCACAGATACGCAGTATTTT	CASSQETSGLTDTQYF
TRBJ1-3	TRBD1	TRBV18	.	TGTGCCAGCTCGCCCGACAGGGAAAGTGGAAACACCATATATTTT	CASSPDRESGNTIYF
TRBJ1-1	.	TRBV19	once	TGTGCCAGTAGGAGGGCGGGGGGGACTGAAGCTTTCTTT	CASRRAGGTEAFF
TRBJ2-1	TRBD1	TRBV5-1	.	TGCGCCAGCTTTAAGGACCCCCGGGACAGGGGTAAGCAGTTCTTC	CASFKDPRDRGKQFF
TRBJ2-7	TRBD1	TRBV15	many	TGTGCCACCAGCAGAGATATAGGCAGGGGGTACGAGCAGTACTTC	CATSRDIGRGYEQYF
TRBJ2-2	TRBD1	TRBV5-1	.	TGCGCCAGCAGCGTGGGACAGGGTCACACCGGGGAGCTGTTTTTT	CASSVGQGHTGELFF
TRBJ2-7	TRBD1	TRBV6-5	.	TGTGCCACGGGGACAGGGGATGTGGGGCAGTACTTC	CATGTGDVGQYF
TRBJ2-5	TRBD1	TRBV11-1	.	TGTGCCAGCAGCTTATTGGGACAGGGCCAAGAGACCCAGTACTTC	CASSLLGQGQETQYF
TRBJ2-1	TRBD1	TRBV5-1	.	TGCGCCAGCAGCCCGAAAAGGGGGACAGGGTCGTACAATGAGCAGTTCTTC	CASSPKRGTGSYNEQFF
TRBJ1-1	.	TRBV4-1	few	TGCGCCAGCAGCCAAGGGAACAGGGCGGACACTGAAGCTTTCTTT	CASSQGNRADTEAFF
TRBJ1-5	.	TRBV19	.	TGTGCCAGTAGTATAGCCCGGCAGCCCCAGCATTTT	CASSIARQPQHF
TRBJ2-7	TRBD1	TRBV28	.	TGTGCCAGCAGTTTTCGGCGCCTCAAGGACAGGCGGGACGAGCAGTACTTC	CASSFRRLKDRRDEQYF
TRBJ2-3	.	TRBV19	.	TGTGCCAGTAGTCCCCGAATAAGGAGGGACGATACGCAGTATTTT	CASSPRIRRDDTQYF
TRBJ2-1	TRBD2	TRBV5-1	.	TGCGCCAGCACGACTAGCGGGGGGCTCTCCTACAATGAGCAGTTCTTC	CASTTSGGLSYNEQFF
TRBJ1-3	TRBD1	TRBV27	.	TGTGCCAGCAGTTCGGGACAGGGAGGTGGAAACACCATATATTTT	CASSSGQGGGNTIYF
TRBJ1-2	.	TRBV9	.	TGTGCCAGCAGCGCCCACCTCGGGGATGGCTACACCTTC	CASSAHLGDGYTF
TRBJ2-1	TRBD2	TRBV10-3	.	TGTGCCATCAGTGAGCGAAGCGGGGAGTCCAATGAGCAGTTCTTC	CAISERSGESNEQFF
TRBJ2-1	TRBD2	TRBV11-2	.	TGTGCCAGCAGCCCCTTGGGGAAGCGGGGTCACAATGAGCAGTTCTTC	CASSPLGKRGHNEQFF
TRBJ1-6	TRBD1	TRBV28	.	TGTGCCAGCAGTTTAAGACACAGGGGTCGACCCCTCCACTTT	CASSLRHRGRPLHF
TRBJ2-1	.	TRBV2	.	TGTGCCAGCAGTGGGGACTTAGAGAATGAGCAGTTCTTC	CASSGDLENEQFF
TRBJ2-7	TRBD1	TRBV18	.	TGTGCCAGCTCAAACAGGGGGCCCCTCTACGAGCAGTACTTC	CASSNRGPLYEQYF
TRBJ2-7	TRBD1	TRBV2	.	TGTGCCAGCCTGATTAGGACAGGGGCCGAGCAGTACTTC	CASLIRTGAEQYF
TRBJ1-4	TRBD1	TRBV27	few	TGTGCCAGCAGTCTCGGACAGGTTCGTGAAAAACTGTTTTTT	CASSLGQVREKLFF
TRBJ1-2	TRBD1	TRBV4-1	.	TGCGCCAGCAGCCAGGTGACAGGGGACTATGGCTACACCTTC	CASSQVTGDYGYTF
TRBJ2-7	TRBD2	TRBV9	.	TGTGCCAGCAGCGTAGGTCCAGCGGGGGGTTCCTACGAGCAGTACTTC	CASSVGPAGGSYEQYF
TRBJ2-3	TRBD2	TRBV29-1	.	TGCAGCGTTGAACCCCCGGCTTGGCTAGCGGATAGCACAGATACGCAGTATTTT	CSVEPPAWLADSTDTQYF